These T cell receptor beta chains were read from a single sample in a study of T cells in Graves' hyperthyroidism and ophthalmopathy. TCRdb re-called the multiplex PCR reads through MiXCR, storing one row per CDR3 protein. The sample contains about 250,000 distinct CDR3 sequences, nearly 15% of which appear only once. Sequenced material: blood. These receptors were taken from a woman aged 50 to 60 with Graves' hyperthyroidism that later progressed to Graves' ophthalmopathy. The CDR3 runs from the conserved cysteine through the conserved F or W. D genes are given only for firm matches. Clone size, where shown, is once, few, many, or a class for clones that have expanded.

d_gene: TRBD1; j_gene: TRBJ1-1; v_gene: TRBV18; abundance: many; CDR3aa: CASSADRGTEAFF; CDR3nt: TGTGCCAGCTCGGCGGACAGGGGGACTGAAGCTTTCTTT
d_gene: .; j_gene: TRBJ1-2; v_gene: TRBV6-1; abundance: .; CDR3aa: CASSELAVRSYGYTF; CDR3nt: TGTGCCAGCAGTGAGTTGGCGGTGAGGAGCTATGGCTACACCTTC
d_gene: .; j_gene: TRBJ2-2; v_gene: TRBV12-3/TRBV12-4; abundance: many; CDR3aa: CASRPGHLTGELFF; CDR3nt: TGTGCCAGCAGACCGGGACACTTGACGGGGGAGCTGTTTTTT
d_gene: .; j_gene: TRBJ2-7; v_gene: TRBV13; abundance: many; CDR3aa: CASSYTLLSYEQYF; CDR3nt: TGTGCCAGCAGCTACACTTTACTCTCCTACGAGCAGTACTTC
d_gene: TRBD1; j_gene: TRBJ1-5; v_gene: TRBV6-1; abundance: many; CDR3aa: CASRTPSGGQGHQPQHF; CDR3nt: TGTGCCAGCAGGACGCCGAGCGGGGGACAGGGGCATCAGCCCCAGCATTTT
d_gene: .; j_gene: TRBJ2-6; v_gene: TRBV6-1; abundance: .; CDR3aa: CASIPWKASGANVLTF; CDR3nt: TGTGCCAGCATTCCCTGGAAAGCCTCTGGGGCCAACGTCCTGACTTTC
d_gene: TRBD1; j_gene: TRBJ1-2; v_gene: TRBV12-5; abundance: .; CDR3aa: CASGSGKRGPYGYTF; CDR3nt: TGTGCTAGTGGTTCAGGCAAGAGGGGGCCCTATGGCTACACCTTC
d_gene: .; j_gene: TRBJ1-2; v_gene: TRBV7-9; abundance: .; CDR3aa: CASSLLGGESGYTF; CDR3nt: TGTGCCAGCAGCCTCCTAGGAGGGGAGAGCGGCTACACCTTC
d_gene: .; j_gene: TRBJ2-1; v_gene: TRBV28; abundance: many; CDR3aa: CASTVEGFDEQFF; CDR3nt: TGTGCCAGCACCGTGGAAGGGTTCGATGAGCAGTTCTTC
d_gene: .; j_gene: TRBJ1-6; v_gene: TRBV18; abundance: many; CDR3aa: CASSPQHRSRPLHF; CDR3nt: TGTGCCAGCTCACCACAGCACAGGTCAAGACCCCTCCACTTT
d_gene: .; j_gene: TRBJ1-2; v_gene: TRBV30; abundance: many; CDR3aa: CAWSEHSNYGYTF; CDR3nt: TGTGCCTGGAGCGAACACTCTAACTATGGCTACACCTTC
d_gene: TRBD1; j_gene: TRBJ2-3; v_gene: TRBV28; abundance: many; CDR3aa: CASSPTGGLTDTQYF; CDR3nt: TGTGCCAGCAGTCCGACAGGGGGCTTGACAGATACGCAGTATTTT
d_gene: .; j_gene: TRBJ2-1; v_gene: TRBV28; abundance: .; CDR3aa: CASRYGGDEQFF; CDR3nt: TGTGCCAGCAGGTATGGGGGAGATGAGCAGTTCTTC
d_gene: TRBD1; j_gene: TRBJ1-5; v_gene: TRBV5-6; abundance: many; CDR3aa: CASSLKDRGGQPQHF; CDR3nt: TGTGCCAGCAGCCTGAAGGACAGGGGAGGTCAGCCCCAGCATTTT
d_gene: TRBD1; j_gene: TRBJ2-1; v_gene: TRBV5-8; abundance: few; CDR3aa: CASSFSFLRTGDAGSEQFF; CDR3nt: TGTGCCAGCAGCTTCTCCTTCCTTCGGACAGGGGACGCCGGGAGTGAGCAGTTCTTC
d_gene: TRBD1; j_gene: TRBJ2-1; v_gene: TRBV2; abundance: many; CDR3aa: CAGGQYNEQFF; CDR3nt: TGTGCCGGGGGACAGTACAATGAGCAGTTCTTC
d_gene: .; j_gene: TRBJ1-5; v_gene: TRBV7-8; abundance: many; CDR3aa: CASSLVTGWLDQPQHF; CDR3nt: TGTGCCAGCAGCTTAGTCACAGGGTGGCTCGATCAGCCCCAGCATTTT
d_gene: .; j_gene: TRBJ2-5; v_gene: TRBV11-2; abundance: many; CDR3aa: CASSKEGGSLAQYF; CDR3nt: TGTGCCAGCAGCAAAGAGGGTGGCTCTTTGGCCCAGTACTTC
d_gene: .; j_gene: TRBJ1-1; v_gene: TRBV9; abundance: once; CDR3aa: CASSVATAGGNTEAFF; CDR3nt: TGTGCCAGCAGCGTAGCTACGGCGGGGGGGAACACTGAAGCTTTCTTT
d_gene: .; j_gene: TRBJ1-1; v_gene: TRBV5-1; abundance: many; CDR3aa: CASSLIGQRGTTEAFF; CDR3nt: TGCGCCAGCAGCTTGATAGGGCAGAGAGGGACCACTGAAGCTTTCTTT
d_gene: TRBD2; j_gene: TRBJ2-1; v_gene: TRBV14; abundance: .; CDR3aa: CASSSLEGRARYNEQFF; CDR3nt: TGTGCCAGCAGCTCCTTAGAAGGGAGGGCCCGCTACAATGAGCAGTTCTTC